Listed below are T cell receptor beta chains from one sample, sequenced in a study of T cell repertoires in cytomegalovirus infection. A single record per CDR3 protein comes from TCRdb applying MiXCR to the reads. The sample holds some 130,000 distinct CDR3 sequences, approximately 8.8% seen once. Sequences were obtained from PBMCs. The receptors were gathered from a human donor in good health (CMV status not recorded). Some clones in this sample may be carry-over from other donors' samples. Each CDR3 is given with its conserved first and last residue. Fields, in order: CDR3 protein, V gene, J gene.

CASSPGISLSNYGYTF	TRBV5-1	TRBJ1-2
CASSEGTRLWEQFF	TRBV2	TRBJ2-1
CASIAQGSSEQYF	TRBV5-5	TRBJ2-7
CASSLRGSQNTEAFF	TRBV28	TRBJ1-1
CASSLYWLADLQETQYF	TRBV27	TRBJ2-5
CASSYRGGANTDTQYF	TRBV7-2	TRBJ2-3
CSARDPGGMNTEAFF	TRBV20-1	TRBJ1-1
CASSRSTGTDTQYF	TRBV6-4	TRBJ2-3
CASSLGLAGDTGELFF	TRBV7-6	TRBJ2-2
CSVPGQGITDTQYF	TRBV20-1	TRBJ2-3
CASSSRSPGELFF	TRBV28	TRBJ2-2
CASSQRFGGDSYNEQFF	TRBV4-2	TRBJ2-1
CASSRQKNSPLHF	TRBV6-5	TRBJ1-6
CASSLLDNQPQHF	TRBV6-1	TRBJ1-5
CASRGQGAYEQYF	TRBV19	TRBJ2-7
CSGEGQGRAFF	TRBV29-1	TRBJ1-1
CASSLSGAAGGQDTQYF	TRBV5-1	TRBJ2-3
CSVESGLNTEAFF	TRBV29-1	TRBJ1-1
CASSLERAGGYTF	TRBV7-2	TRBJ1-2
CASSLTQLGEQFF	TRBV28	TRBJ2-1
CASSLDLAEAFF	TRBV7-2	TRBJ1-1
CASSHSLRTANTEAFF	TRBV14	TRBJ1-1
CASRHPGTVSFISGANVLTF	TRBV2	TRBJ2-6
CASSRTGEGHQPQHF	TRBV28	TRBJ1-5
CASSNEAGYTDTQYF	TRBV6-5	TRBJ2-3
CSADIGQGIHNEQFF	TRBV20-1	TRBJ2-1
CASSLDETSGEETQYF	TRBV7-8	TRBJ2-5
CASSGTNIQYF	TRBV7-8	TRBJ2-4
CSARGTSGGGNEQFF	TRBV20-1	TRBJ2-1
CASHRDPNQPQHF	TRBV2	TRBJ1-5
CASSLAAQRDTQYF	TRBV7-9	TRBJ2-3
CASSLLGGSAYNEQFF	TRBV3-1	TRBJ2-1
CASSPSSGGARETQYF	TRBV5-5	TRBJ2-5
CASSSPRDGSQETQYF	TRBV19	TRBJ2-5
CASRPQTGTGFGANVLTF	TRBV12-3/TRBV12-4	TRBJ2-6
CASSEVNVGTGELFF	TRBV6-1	TRBJ2-2
CASSPEETQYF	TRBV18	TRBJ2-5
CASNEGGNYEQYF	TRBV28	TRBJ2-7
CSARDQAAVGRAQYF	TRBV20-1	TRBJ2-5
CSAREGEAFF	TRBV20-1	TRBJ1-1
CASSLLSNRDQETQYF	TRBV7-9	TRBJ2-5
CASSVKQGNQPQHF	TRBV19	TRBJ1-5
CASSPPGQGVNEQYF	TRBV2	TRBJ2-7
CASSIGTDNQPQHF	TRBV19	TRBJ1-5
CASSPGEEFWEGYTF	TRBV12-3/TRBV12-4	TRBJ1-2
CASSLLGLAGGNEQFF	TRBV28	TRBJ2-1
CARSSGGGPGEAFF	TRBV28	TRBJ1-1
CASSPTVYGYTF	TRBV7-2	TRBJ1-2
CASRDPGVREQYF	TRBV28	TRBJ2-7
CSVGPGRETQYF	TRBV29-1	TRBJ2-5
CASSPGAGGEKLFF	TRBV7-2	TRBJ1-4
CASSLDEFPNYGYTF	TRBV7-8	TRBJ1-2
CASSAGAVNTEAFF	TRBV19	TRBJ1-1
CASSLSLGQGDQPQHF	TRBV7-2	TRBJ1-5
CSANAPGPGGLETQYF	TRBV20-1	TRBJ2-5